The 32 T cell receptor beta chains listed next were all sequenced from one sample in a study of blood T cell repertoires in COVID-19. Some clones are missing from TCRdb's copy, which holds only in-frame ones; the method was immunoSEQ multiplex PCR. In the table there are fewer than 250,000 clones, around 86% of which are singletons. Input material: peripheral blood. The receptors were sampled from a man between 60 and 75 years old with acute or convalescent COVID-19.

This clone was detected a few times. The chain is built from TRBV2 and TRBJ1-5, with D unclear. This CDR3 contains 13 residues. Germline CDR1 is SNHLY and CDR2 is FYNNEI. With 7 bases removed from V and 2 bases from J, the gap between germline ends came to 9 bases. The CDR3 loop is CASIGVGNQPQHF. The CDR3, as DNA: TGTGCCAGCATAGGAGTTGGCAATCAGCCCCAGCATTTT.

V is TRBV28 and J is TRBJ1-2; 7 bases are a match to TRBD1. The CDR3 covers 12 residues. J lost 8 bases, V lost 6 bases, and 6 bases had no gene match. CDR1 is MDHEN and CDR2 is SYDVKM in the germline V gene. CDR3 DNA sequence: TGTGCCAGCAGGGAGGGGGCGGGAGGCTACACCTTC. As protein: CASREGAGGYTF.

As concerns this clone: Additional DNA sequences in this sample encode the identical CDR3. The gene calls are TRBV7-2 and TRBJ1-3, with a weak D call TRBD1 (6 bases). This CDR3 has 14 amino acids. Trimming left V 4 bases short and J 0 bases short, with 7 bases between. CDR1 and CDR2 from the germline V gene are SGHTA and FQGNSA. The CDR3 loop is CASSSQGSGNTIYF. Here the CDR3 DNA reads TGTGCCAGCAGCTCACAGGGCTCTGGAAACACCATATATTTT.

In this sample, this clone turned up once. J is TRBJ2-5 and V is TRBV5-4; 8 nucleotides match TRBD1. The CDR3 is made up of 17 amino acids. The J segment lost 1 base and the V segment lost 3 bases, leaving 11 bases of the junction unmatched. CDR1 is SGHNT and CDR2 is YYREEE in the germline V gene (reference sequence). The CDR3 loop reads CASSSRQGRPIQETQYF. Here the CDR3 DNA reads TGTGCCAGCAGCTCCCGACAGGGGAGGCCTATCCAAGAGACCCAGTACTTC.

This clone was seen a few times. This chain connects TRBV18 to TRBJ2-7; 7 positions match TRBD2. The germline CDR1 and CDR2 sequences are KGHSH and LQKENI. The CDR3 totals 17 residues. Trimming removed 0 bases from V and 0 bases from J; junction bases left unmatched: 8. The chain's CDR3 is CASSPPPGGKSSYEQYF. The CDR3, as DNA: TGTGCCAGCTCACCACCGCCGGGGGGAAAGAGCTCCTACGAGCAGTACTTC.

V is TRBV19 and J is TRBJ1-5; D gene ambiguous. The V end lost 4 bases, the J end lost 0 bases, and 13 bases lay between the germline ends. The CDR3 is made up of 16 amino acids. Germline V gene sequence: CDR1 LNHDA, CDR2 SQIVND (reference sequence). The CDR3 DNA reads as TGTGCCAGTAGTAAGCCCCGGGTTTATAGCAATCAGCCCCAGCATTTT. Its protein product is CASSKPRVYSNQPQHF.

The chain uses TRBV5-4 and TRBJ1-2, with D uncertain. From germline, CDR1 is SGHNT and CDR2 YYREEE (reference sequence). V lost 2 bases to trimming and J lost 6 bases, with 11 bases between them. This CDR3 region has 13 residues. The CDR3: CASSFGVMNGYTF. The CDR3 DNA is TGTGCCAGCAGCTTTGGAGTTATGAATGGCTACACCTTC.

The V and J genes are TRBV5-8 and TRBJ2-3, with 12 bases lining up with TRBD1. This CDR3 region has 16 residues. Germline CDR1 reads SGHTS; CDR2 reads YDEGEE. J was trimmed by 1 base and V by 2 bases; bases with no gene match: 2. The CDR3 DNA sequence: TGTGCCAGCAGCTTAGGGACAGGGGGCCGCACAGATACGCAGTATTTT. Translating it yields CASSLGTGGRTDTQYF.

This clone was seen once. In DNA form, the CDR3 reads TGTGCCTGGGGACGGACAGGGGGGAAGCAGTACTTC. This sequence encodes CAWGRTGGKQYF. The chain employs TRBV30 and TRBJ2-7, with TRBD1 identical over 10 bases. V was clipped by 5 bases and J by 8 bases; unmatched bases: 6. The germline CDR1 and CDR2 sequences are GTSNPN and SVGIG (reference sequence). CDR3 length: 12 amino acids.

The V gene is TRBV4-1, the J gene TRBJ1-1, with 9 bases lining up with TRBD1. The CDR3 sequence is 17 residues long. V trimming: 6 bases; J trimming: 1 base; junction bases outside the gene matches: 12. Per the germline V gene, CDR1 is MGHRA and CDR2 is YSYEKL. CDR3 in amino acids: CASRAGTGSLGNTEAFF. CDR3 DNA: TGCGCCAGCAGAGCCGGGACAGGGTCTCTCGGGAACACTGAAGCTTTCTTT.

The chain recombines TRBV6-5 with TRBJ2-2, with 9 bases matching TRBD1. CDR1 MNHEY and CDR2 SVGAGI come from the germline V gene. The trim removed 6 bases at V and 6 bases at J, leaving 8 bases unmatched. CDR3 length: 15 residues. The DNA for the CDR3 is TGTGCCAGCAGGGGACAGGGATGGGTCCCCGGGGAGCTGTTTTTT. As protein: CASRGQGWVPGELFF.

This chain joins TRBV6-5 and TRBJ1-2, with TRBD1 matching over 7 bases. J lost 4 bases, V lost 6 bases, and 5 bases had no gene match. From germline, CDR1 is MNHEY and CDR2 SVGAGI. The CDR3 extends over 13 amino acids. The CDR3 DNA follows: TGTGCCAGCAGCAGGGACAGCCTCTATGGCTACACCTTC. Amino acid sequence: CASSRDSLYGYTF.

The CDR3 reads CASSPSPDRSKNIQYF. The CDR3 DNA follows: TGTGCCAGCTCACCAAGCCCGGACAGGTCCAAAAACATTCAGTACTTC. The chain links TRBV18 to TRBJ2-4, with 7 bases matching TRBD1. With V trimmed by 2 bases and J by 2 bases, 6 bases remained unmatched. Germline V gene lookup returns CDR1 KGHSH and CDR2 LQKENI. The length of the CDR3 is 16 residues.

In this sample, this clone turned up once. The CDR3 region has the DNA TGTGCCAGCAGCCGGGGGGGAAATGAAAAACTGTTTTTT. Residues: CASSRGGNEKLFF. The gene calls are TRBV6-5 and TRBJ1-4, with TRBD1 as a possible D gene (5 bases). The V end was cut by 6 bases, the J end by 5 bases, with 10 bases between. CDR1 and CDR2 (germline): MNHEY, SVGAGI. The CDR3 extends over 13 amino acids.

The rearrangement uses TRBV14 and TRBJ2-1, with TRBD2 matching 14 bases. V shed 1 base, J shed 5 bases, and the junction held 4 bases outside the gene matches. This CDR3 region has 17 residues. CDR1 is SGHDN, CDR2 FVKESK, per germline. DNA of the CDR3: TGTGCCAGCAGCCAAGCTGGACTAGCGGGGGGCAACAATGAGCAGTTCTTC. Protein: CASSQAGLAGGNNEQFF.

The V gene is TRBV9, the J gene TRBJ2-7; 8 positions match TRBD1. CDR3 length: 14 amino acids. The germline gives CDR1 SGDLS, CDR2 YYNGEE. Losses at the gene ends were 0 bases for V and 5 bases for J; bases not matched to a gene: 4. CDR3: CASSVAGQGNEQYF. Here the CDR3 DNA reads TGTGCCAGCAGCGTAGCCGGACAGGGTAACGAGCAGTACTTC.

This chain joins TRBV18 and TRBJ1-2, with D tentatively TRBD1 (5 bases). The CDR3 runs 15 residues. V lost 0 bases and J 6 bases, leaving 14 bases between the germline ends. Germline V gene sequence: CDR1 KGHSH, CDR2 LQKENI. CDR3 sequence: CASSPPGSGADGYTF. In DNA, the CDR3 is TGTGCCAGCTCACCACCTGGCAGCGGGGCGGATGGCTACACCTTC.

The rearrangement links TRBV29-1 to TRBJ2-1; maybe TRBD1 (6 bases). Trimming left V 7 bases short and J 6 bases short, with 22 bases between. Germline lookup yields CDR1 SQVTM and CDR2 ANQGSEA. The CDR3 covers 15 residues. The CDR3 loop is CSAVGAPYGGNEQFF. CDR3 nucleotide sequence: TGCAGCGCTGTGGGGGCCCCGTACGGTGGCAATGAGCAGTTCTTC.

V usage is TRBV11-2 and J usage is TRBJ1-2, with 8 bases matching TRBD1. In germline, CDR1 is SGHAT, CDR2 FQNNGV. With 1 base clipped from V and 4 bases from J, the junction kept 14 bases outside the gene matches. The CDR3 length is 18 residues. The CDR3 reads CASSLADRALIGGYGYTF. The CDR3 nucleotides read TGTGCCAGCAGCTTAGCGGACAGGGCCCTGATAGGAGGCTATGGCTACACCTTC.

This clone appeared a few times. The DNA of the CDR3 is TGTGCCAGCAAAGCCTTCAGGGCAGGGGAGACCCAGTACTTC. Amino acids: CASKAFRAGETQYF. The genes are TRBV13 and TRBJ2-5, with D maybe TRBD1 (5 bases). Per germline, CDR1 PRHDT and CDR2 FYEKMQ (reference sequence). The CDR3 has 14 residues. The ends were cut back, 7 bases at V and 5 bases at J, with 17 bases in the middle.

The chain recombines TRBV9 with TRBJ2-1, with 7 bases fitting TRBD1. This CDR3 comprises 15 residues. Germline assignment: CDR1 SGDLS and CDR2 YYNGEE. Unmatched junction bases numbered 2, after V lost 0 bases and J lost 2 bases. The CDR3 loop reads CASSVDQGAYNEQFF. The CDR3 DNA reads TGTGCCAGCAGCGTAGATCAGGGGGCCTACAATGAGCAGTTCTTC.

The chain employs TRBV9 and TRBJ1-3; 9 bases line up with TRBD1. V gave up 0 bases and J gave up 8 bases; unmatched junction bases: 6. This CDR3 has 15 amino acids. From germline, CDR1 is SGDLS and CDR2 YYNGEE. The CDR3 reads CASSVVEDRGDTIYF. In DNA, the CDR3 is TGTGCCAGCAGCGTAGTTGAGGACAGGGGTGACACCATATATTTT. Full variable domain (outside the CDR3, taken from reference TRBV9 and TRBJ1-3): DSGVTQTPKHLITATGQRVTLRCSPRSGDLSVYWYQQSLDQGLQFLIQYYNGEERAKGNILERFSAQQFPDLHSELNLSSLELGDSALYFCASSVVEDRGDTIYFGEGSWLTVV.

This clone was recorded many times. The V and J genes are TRBV7-2 and TRBJ1-5; D gene unclear. Germline CDR1 SGHTA, CDR2 FQGNSA. The CDR3 is 14 amino acids. V lost 4 bases and J lost 2, with 9 bases in between. CDR3 nucleotide sequence: TGTGCCAGCAGCTCCAACCTAGGCAATCAGCCCCAGCATTTT. Translated: CASSSNLGNQPQHF.

The chain couples TRBV9 to TRBJ2-3; the match to TRBD2 covers 8 bases. Unmatched junction bases numbered 11, after V lost 2 bases and J lost 0 bases. This CDR3 spans 18 amino acids. Germline CDR1 reads SGDLS; CDR2 reads YYNGEE. CDR3 nucleotides: TGTGCCAGCAGCGTCGCGCCTAGCGGGTGGACTAGCACAGATACGCAGTATTTT. Translation gives CASSVAPSGWTSTDTQYF. Full variable domain (outside the CDR3, taken from reference TRBV9 and TRBJ2-3): DSGVTQTPKHLITATGQRVTLRCSPRSGDLSVYWYQQSLDQGLQFLIQYYNGEERAKGNILERFSAQQFPDLHSELNLSSLELGDSALYFCASSVAPSGWTSTDTQYFGPGTRLTVL.

The chain recombines TRBV4-3 with TRBJ2-2; D is possibly TRBD1 (5 bases). This CDR3 region has 17 residues. The germline gives CDR1 LGHNA, CDR2 YSLEER. V shed 4 bases and J shed 6 bases, with 21 bases lying between them. The CDR3 region has the DNA TGCGCCAGCAGCCTAACCACTTGGGGCTTAAGGGCCGGGGAGCTGTTTTTT. Amino acids: CASSLTTWGLRAGELFF.

The gene calls are TRBV19 and TRBJ1-5; 7 nucleotides agree with TRBD1. The CDR3 covers 16 residues. In germline, CDR1 is LNHDA, CDR2 SQIVND (reference sequence). Trimming took 5 bases from V and 0 from J; bases not matched to a gene: 7. The CDR3 loop is CASSQPRQGSNQPQHF. In nucleotides, the CDR3 is TGTGCCAGTAGTCAGCCCAGACAGGGTAGCAATCAGCCCCAGCATTTT. Full variable domain (missing parts from reference TRBV19 and TRBJ1-5): DGGITQSPKYLFRKEGQNVTLSCEQNLNHDAMYWYRQDPGQGLRLIYYSQIVNDFQKGDIAEGYSVSREKKESFPLTVTSAQKNPTAFYLCASSQPRQGSNQPQHFGDGTRLSIL.

The rearrangement links TRBV5-1 to TRBJ2-1; 8 bases match TRBD2. The CDR3 has 15 residues. Trimming removed 6 bases from V and 4 bases from J; junction bases left unmatched: 9. Germline-derived CDR1 and CDR2 are SGHRS and YFSETQ. In DNA form, the CDR3 reads TGCGCCAGCAACATGGCAGCTAGCGGGTACAATGAGCAGTTCTTC. Encoded protein: CASNMAASGYNEQFF.

The gene calls are TRBV5-1 and TRBJ2-7; 7 bases are shared with TRBD1. Germline values: CDR1 SGHRS, CDR2 YFSETQ. Trimming removed 0 bases from V and 1 base from J; junction bases left unmatched: 10. The CDR3 is 17 residues long. The chain's CDR3 is CASSLVLGTEISYEQYF. In nucleotides, the CDR3 is TGCGCCAGCAGCTTGGTCCTAGGGACAGAGATTTCCTACGAGCAGTACTTC.

This chain connects TRBV5-1 to TRBJ2-5, with a tentative D call TRBD1 (6 bases). Germline V CDR1 and CDR2: SGHRS, YFSETQ. Trimming pared 1 base from V and 2 bases from J, leaving 12 bases between. This CDR3 is built from 15 residues. Written as DNA, the CDR3 is TGCGCCAGCAGCTTGACAGGGTTCAAGCAAGAGACCCAGTACTTC. It yields the protein CASSLTGFKQETQYF.

The chain has TRBV5-4 and TRBJ2-1, with 10 positions matching TRBD2. CDR1 is SGHNT, CDR2 YYREEE, per germline (reference sequence). The V and J ends lost 2 bases and 4 bases, in that order; junction bases with no gene match: 3. The CDR3 length is 15 residues. Here the CDR3 reads CASSLKRGGYNEQFF. Here the CDR3 DNA reads TGTGCCAGCAGCTTAAAGCGGGGGGGGTACAATGAGCAGTTCTTC.

The V gene is TRBV5-1, the J gene TRBJ1-6; D is possibly TRBD1 (6 bases). The CDR3 loop spans 20 amino acids. Germline loops: CDR1 SGHRS, CDR2 YFSETQ. V lost 0 bases, J lost 1 base, and 20 bases lay in between. CDR3 sequence (DNA): TGCGCCAGCAGCTTGGCCCTTGGAACAGGGAGTTTGTCCTATAATTCACCCCTCCACTTT. Translation gives CASSLALGTGSLSYNSPLHF.

V and J are TRBV28 and TRBJ2-7; a weak D match, TRBD1 (6 bases). This CDR3 spans 16 amino acids. Deletions cut 3 bases from V and 2 bases from J, with 17 bases between. Per the germline V gene, CDR1 is MDHEN and CDR2 is SYDVKM. CDR3 amino acids: CASSFPPDGQPYEQYF. For the CDR3, the DNA is TGTGCCAGCAGTTTCCCCCCCGACGGACAGCCCTACGAGCAGTACTTC.